This T cell receptor beta chain was recovered during a study of human T cells and chemical hapten exposure. The germline V gene encodes CDR1 SGHRS and CDR2 YFSETQ. The CDR3 sequence is 15 residues long. V was pared by 4 bases and J by 0 bases, with 13 bases between. Each CDR3 protein gets one entry after TCRdb re-called the RACE reads with MiXCR. This sample has just over 350,000 distinct CDR3 sequences; about 6% occur once, and the top ten carry around 6.1%. This clonotype was seen at least ten times. Described time point: patch test 2, 6 weeks after DPC sensitization. The treatment denotes: therapeutic diphenylcyclopropenone sensitization with weekly scalp DPC.

Sequencing used whole blood, obtained in connection with sensitization to the hapten diphenylcyclopropenone (DPC). This TCR came from a woman aged 18-29 years with alopecia areata. Some clones in this sample may be carry-over from other donors' samples. This chain joins TRBV5-1 and TRBJ1-1; weak D call: TRBD1 (5 bases). CDR3 sequence: CASSTGPVMNTEAFF. The CDR3 coding sequence is TGCGCCAGCAGCACGGGGCCCGTGATGAACACTGAAGCTTTCTTT.